The rows below give T cell receptor beta chains drawn from one sample of a study of blood T cell repertoires in COVID-19. Some clones are missing from TCRdb's copy, which holds only in-frame ones; the method was immunoSEQ multiplex PCR. The table includes 130,000 to 150,000 clones, about nine tenths detected once. The specimen sequenced was peripheral blood. Receptor source: a human donor in a cohort sampled during active COVID-19. CDR3s include the opening cysteine and the closing phenylalanine or tryptophan. Fields, in order: D gene, J gene, clone size, V gene, CDR3 protein, CDR3 DNA. The D gene is left open where the match is weak. For some rows the clone size is stated as once, few or many, or as a class when expanded; others skip it.

TRBD1,TRBJ2-5,NA,TRBV6-4,CASSLSGGETQYF,TGTGCCAGCAGTTTGTCAGGGGGAGAGACCCAGTACTTC
TRBD1,TRBJ2-4,NA,TRBV11-3,CASSLEGRGIAKNIQYF,TGTGCCAGCAGCTTAGAGGGCAGGGGGATAGCCAAAAACATTCAGTACTTC
TRBD1,TRBJ2-3,once,TRBV4-3,CASSQEMWNRGSLTDTQYF,TGCGCCAGCAGCCAAGAAATGTGGAACAGGGGCTCGCTCACAGATACGCAGTATTTT
TRBD2,TRBJ2-7,NA,TRBV30,CAWSELTGTSGRARTYEQYF,TGTGCCTGGAGTGAACTCACCGGGACTAGCGGGAGGGCTAGGACCTACGAGCAGTACTTC
TRBD2,TRBJ2-3,NA,TRBV11-3,CASSPGTSDVPDTQYF,TGTGCCAGCAGCCCCGGGACTAGCGACGTCCCAGATACGCAGTATTTT
TRBD2,TRBJ2-1,NA,TRBV7-2,CASSLVGRGLGYNEQFF,TGTGCCAGCAGCTTAGTAGGTCGGGGACTAGGATACAATGAGCAGTTCTTC
TRBD1,TRBJ2-3,NA,TRBV5-1,CASSFSSQTGSLDTQYF,TGCGCCAGCAGCTTCTCTTCTCAGACAGGGTCGTTAGATACGCAGTATTTT
TRBD1,TRBJ1-1,NA,TRBV9,CASSATGVANTEAFF,TGTGCCAGCAGCGCCACAGGGGTGGCGAACACTGAAGCTTTCTTT
TRBD1,TRBJ1-5,few,TRBV28,CASRIQSRDRKNQPQHF,TGTGCCAGCAGAATACAGTCCCGGGACAGGAAAAATCAGCCCCAGCATTTT
TRBD1,TRBJ1-2,NA,TRBV18,CASTTGGSYGYTF,TGTGCCAGCACGACAGGGGGAAGCTATGGCTACACCTTC
NA,TRBJ1-1,NA,TRBV18,CASSPRNGQRNTEAFF,TGTGCCAGCTCACCACGAAACGGACAGCGGAACACTGAAGCTTTCTTT
NA,TRBJ2-1,NA,TRBV13,CASSYRTPPDNEQFF,TGTGCCAGCAGCTACAGGACACCACCCGACAATGAGCAGTTCTTC
NA,TRBJ1-1,NA,TRBV2,CASSDAGDNTEAFF,TGTGCCAGCAGTGATGCGGGGGATAACACTGAAGCTTTCTTT
NA,TRBJ2-1,NA,TRBV7-3,CASSLGPGPYNEQFF,TGTGCCAGCAGCTTAGGCCCAGGCCCCTACAATGAGCAGTTCTTC
NA,TRBJ2-3,NA,TRBV28,CASSDSAATDTQYF,TGTGCCAGCAGTGACTCGGCCGCCACAGATACGCAGTATTTT
NA,TRBJ1-2,NA,TRBV4-3,CASSQGGQGYYGYTF,TGCGCCAGCAGCCAAGGGGGCCAGGGTTATTATGGCTACACCTTC
NA,TRBJ1-1,NA,TRBV11-2,CASSFGPLNTEAFF,TGTGCCAGCAGTTTTGGGCCATTGAACACTGAAGCTTTCTTT
NA,TRBJ1-5,few,TRBV2,CASSREGGGNQPQHF,TGTGCCAGCAGCCGGGAAGGGGGGGGCAATCAGCCCCAGCATTTT
NA,TRBJ2-3,NA,TRBV9,CASSISWGGPTEDTQYF,TGTGCCAGCAGTATCTCCTGGGGGGGGCCAACGGAAGATACGCAGTATTTT
TRBD2,TRBJ2-3,once,TRBV28,CASSLTMAGGDTQYF,TGTGCCAGCAGTTTAACCATGGCGGGGGGGGATACGCAGTATTTT
TRBD1,TRBJ2-1,NA,TRBV2,CASSGWDSYNEQFF,TGTGCCAGCAGTGGATGGGACAGTTACAATGAGCAGTTCTTC
TRBD1,TRBJ2-3,NA,TRBV3-1/TRBV3-2,CASSQGVGRGQDTQYF,TGTGCCAGCAGCCAAGGGGTCGGCAGGGGGCAAGATACGCAGTATTTT
NA,TRBJ2-2,NA,TRBV30,CAWKGGALPTGELFF,TGTGCCTGGAAAGGGGGGGCTTTACCCACCGGGGAGCTGTTTTTT
NA,TRBJ2-5,NA,TRBV7-9,CASSLIGQGQETQYF,TGTGCCAGCAGCTTAATTGGGCAGGGTCAAGAGACCCAGTACTTC
TRBD1,TRBJ1-1,NA,TRBV5-6,CASSSIFRQGAMNTEAFF,TGTGCCAGCAGCTCTATCTTTAGGCAGGGGGCTATGAACACTGAAGCTTTCTTT
TRBD1,TRBJ2-7,NA,TRBV12-3/TRBV12-4,CASSTDRAYEQYF,TGTGCCAGCAGTACGGACAGGGCCTACGAGCAGTACTTC
TRBD1,TRBJ1-2,NA,TRBV29-1,CSVDSVTGASGYTF,TGCAGCGTTGATTCGGTCACAGGGGCTTCTGGCTACACCTTC
NA,TRBJ2-5,NA,TRBV30,CAWSQGLQETQYF,TGTGCCTGGAGCCAGGGGCTCCAAGAGACCCAGTACTTC
NA,TRBJ2-5,NA,TRBV3-1/TRBV3-2,CASSLSSLQVTQYF,TGTGCCAGCAGCCTGAGTAGCTTGCAAGTCACCCAGTACTTC
TRBD2,TRBJ2-1,NA,TRBV5-5,CASSPRTSGYNEQFF,TGTGCCAGCAGCCCGAGGACTAGCGGCTACAATGAGCAGTTCTTC
TRBD1,TRBJ1-2,NA,TRBV10-2,CASSTQGERGYTF,TGCGCCAGCAGTACACAGGGGGAGCGAGGCTACACCTTC
TRBD1,TRBJ2-7,NA,TRBV6-2/TRBV6-3,CASSPDRVSHEQYF,TGTGCCAGCAGCCCGGACAGGGTATCCCACGAGCAGTACTTC
NA,TRBJ1-2,NA,TRBV6-5,CATSRGGFNYGYTF,TGTGCCACCTCCCGGGGGGGGTTTAACTATGGCTACACCTTC
NA,TRBJ2-7,NA,TRBV5-1,CASSLARGSYEQYF,TGCGCCAGCAGCTTGGCCCGGGGGTCCTACGAGCAGTACTTC
TRBD2,TRBJ2-2,NA,TRBV5-3,CARSKGWTSGRECGGELFF,TGTGCCAGAAGCAAAGGATGGACTAGCGGGAGAGAGTGCGGCGGGGAGCTGTTTTTT
NA,TRBJ2-7,once,TRBV9,CASSPFGGGPYEQYF,TGTGCCAGCAGCCCCTTCGGGGGAGGCCCCTACGAGCAGTACTTC
TRBD1,TRBJ1-5,once,TRBV12-3/TRBV12-4,CASSSTGNQPQHF,TGTGCCAGCAGTTCGACAGGGAATCAGCCCCAGCATTTT
NA,TRBJ1-4,NA,TRBV7-8,CASSLRDINEKLFF,TGTGCCAGCAGCCTCCGGGACATCAATGAAAAACTGTTTTTT
TRBD2,TRBJ2-7,once,TRBV2,CASSEALAGGTEQYF,TGTGCCAGCAGTGAAGCGCTAGCGGGGGGTACCGAGCAGTACTTC
TRBD2,TRBJ2-1,NA,TRBV3-1/TRBV3-2,CASRLARGEYNEQFF,TGTGCCAGCAGACTAGCGCGGGGAGAGTACAATGAGCAGTTCTTC
TRBD1,TRBJ2-1,NA,TRBV4-2,CASSPNRGDFNEQFF,TGTGCCAGCAGCCCTAACAGGGGTGATTTCAATGAGCAGTTCTTC
NA,TRBJ1-3,NA,TRBV4-1,CASSQPRSRNTIYF,TGCGCCAGCAGCCAACCCCGTAGCAGAAACACCATATATTTT
NA,TRBJ2-7,once,TRBV4-3,CASSHGTGPYEQYF,TGCGCCAGCAGCCACGGTACAGGGCCCTACGAGCAGTACTTC
NA,TRBJ2-3,NA,TRBV5-1,CASSSTGSTADTQYF,TGCGCCAGCAGCTCGACAGGTAGTACGGCAGATACGCAGTATTTT
TRBD2,TRBJ2-1,NA,TRBV9,CASSIPSGAEQFF,TGTGCCAGCAGCATACCCAGCGGGGCTGAGCAGTTCTTC
NA,TRBJ2-3,NA,TRBV11-2,CASSFMGSGTDTQYF,TGTGCCAGCAGCTTCATGGGTAGCGGCACAGATACGCAGTATTTT
TRBD1,TRBJ1-2,NA,TRBV7-6,CASSPQTGVSYGYTF,TGTGCCAGCAGCCCACAAACAGGGGTCTCCTATGGCTACACCTTC
TRBD1,TRBJ2-5,NA,TRBV7-2,CASSLAGGRETQYF,TGTGCCAGCAGCTTAGCAGGGGGCAGGGAGACCCAGTACTTC
NA,TRBJ2-2,NA,TRBV4-3,CARSRRDFSGELFF,TGCGCCCGCAGCCGCCGGGACTTTTCGGGGGAGCTGTTTTTT
TRBD1,TRBJ2-5,NA,TRBV24-1,CATSTGTGGRETQYF,TGTGCCACCAGCACCGGGACAGGGGGCCGGGAGACCCAGTACTTC